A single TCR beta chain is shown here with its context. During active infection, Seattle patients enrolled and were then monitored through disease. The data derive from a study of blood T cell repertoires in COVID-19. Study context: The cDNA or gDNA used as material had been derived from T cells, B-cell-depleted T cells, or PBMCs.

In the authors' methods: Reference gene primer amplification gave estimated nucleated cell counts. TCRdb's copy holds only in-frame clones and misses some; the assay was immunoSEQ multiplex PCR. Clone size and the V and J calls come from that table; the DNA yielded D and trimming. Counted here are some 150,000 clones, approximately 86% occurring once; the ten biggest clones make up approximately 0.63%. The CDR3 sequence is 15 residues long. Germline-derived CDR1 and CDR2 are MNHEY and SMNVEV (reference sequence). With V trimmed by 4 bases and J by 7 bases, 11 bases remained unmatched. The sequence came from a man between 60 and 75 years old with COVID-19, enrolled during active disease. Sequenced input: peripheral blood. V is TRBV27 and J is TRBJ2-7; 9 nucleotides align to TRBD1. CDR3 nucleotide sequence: TGTGCCAGCAGTTCGCCCGGACAGGGGAATAGAGAGCAGTACTTC. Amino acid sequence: CASSSPGQGNREQYF.